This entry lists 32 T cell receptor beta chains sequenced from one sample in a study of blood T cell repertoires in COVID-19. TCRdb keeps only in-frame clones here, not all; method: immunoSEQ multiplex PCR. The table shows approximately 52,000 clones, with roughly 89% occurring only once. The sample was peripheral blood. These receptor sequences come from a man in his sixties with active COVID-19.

CDR3 amino acids: CASSQIAGTTSYEQYF. The CDR3 bases are TGTGCCAGCAGCCAAATTGCCGGGACTACCTCCTACGAGCAGTACTTC. The chain combines TRBV4-2 with TRBJ2-7, with 7 bases aligning to TRBD2. CDR1 is LGHNA, CDR2 YNFKEQ, per germline. V was clipped by 2 bases and J by 0 bases; unmatched bases: 7. This CDR3 is built from 16 residues.

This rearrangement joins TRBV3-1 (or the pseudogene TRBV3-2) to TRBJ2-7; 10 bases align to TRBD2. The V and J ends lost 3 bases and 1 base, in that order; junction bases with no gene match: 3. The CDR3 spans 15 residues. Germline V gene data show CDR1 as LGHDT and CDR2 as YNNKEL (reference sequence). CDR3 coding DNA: TGTGCCAGCAGCCATTCTAGCGGGAGTTCCTACGAGCAGTACTTC. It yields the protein CASSHSSGSSYEQYF.

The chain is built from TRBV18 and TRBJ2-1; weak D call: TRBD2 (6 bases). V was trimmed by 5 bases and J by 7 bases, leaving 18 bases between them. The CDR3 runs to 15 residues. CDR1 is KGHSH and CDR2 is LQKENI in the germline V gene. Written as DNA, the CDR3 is TGTGCCAGCTCAAGCCGGGACTCTCCAATGAATGAGCAGTTCTTC. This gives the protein CASSSRDSPMNEQFF.

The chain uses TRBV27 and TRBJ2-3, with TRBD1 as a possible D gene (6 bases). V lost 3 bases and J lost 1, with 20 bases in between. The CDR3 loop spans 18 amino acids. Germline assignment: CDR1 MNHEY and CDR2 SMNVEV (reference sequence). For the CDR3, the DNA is TGTGCCAGCAGTTTTCTTCGGAGGAGAGGGGGAGGCACAGATACGCAGTATTTT. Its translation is CASSFLRRRGGGTDTQYF.

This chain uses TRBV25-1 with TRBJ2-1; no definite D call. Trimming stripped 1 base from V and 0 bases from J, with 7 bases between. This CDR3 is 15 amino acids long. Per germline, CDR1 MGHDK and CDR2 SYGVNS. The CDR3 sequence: CASSESAGSYNEQFF. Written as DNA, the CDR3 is TGTGCCAGCAGTGAATCGGCAGGCTCCTACAATGAGCAGTTCTTC.

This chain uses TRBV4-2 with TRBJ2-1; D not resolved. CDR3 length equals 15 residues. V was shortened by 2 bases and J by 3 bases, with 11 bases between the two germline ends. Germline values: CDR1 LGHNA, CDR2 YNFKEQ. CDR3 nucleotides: TGTGCCAGCAGCCAACTCCTAGGAATCTACAATGAGCAGTTCTTC. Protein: CASSQLLGIYNEQFF.

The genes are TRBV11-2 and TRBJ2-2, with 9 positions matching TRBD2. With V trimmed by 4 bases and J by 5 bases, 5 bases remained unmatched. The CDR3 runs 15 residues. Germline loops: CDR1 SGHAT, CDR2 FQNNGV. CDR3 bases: TGTGCCAGCAGCTCGGGACTAGCCACTACCGGGGAGCTGTTTTTT. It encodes CASSSGLATTGELFF.

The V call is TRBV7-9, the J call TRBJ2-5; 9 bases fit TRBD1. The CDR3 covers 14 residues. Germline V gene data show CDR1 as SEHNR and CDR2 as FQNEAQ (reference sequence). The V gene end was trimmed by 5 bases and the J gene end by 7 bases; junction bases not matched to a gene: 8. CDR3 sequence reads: CASSRQTGGATQYF. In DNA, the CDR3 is TGTGCCAGCAGCCGACAGACAGGGGGGGCGACCCAGTACTTC. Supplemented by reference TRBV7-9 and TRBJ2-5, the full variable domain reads DTGVSQNPRHKITKRGQNVTFRCDPISEHNRLYWYRQTLGQGPEFLTYFQNEAQLEKSRLLSDRFSAERPKGSFSTLEIQRTEQGDSAMYLCASSRQTGGATQYFGPGTRLLVL.

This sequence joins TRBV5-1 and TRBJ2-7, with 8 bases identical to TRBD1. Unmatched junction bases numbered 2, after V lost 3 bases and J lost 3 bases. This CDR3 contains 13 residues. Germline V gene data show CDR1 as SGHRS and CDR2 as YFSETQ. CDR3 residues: CASSSRGLYEQYF. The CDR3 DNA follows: TGCGCCAGCAGCTCCAGGGGGCTCTACGAGCAGTACTTC.

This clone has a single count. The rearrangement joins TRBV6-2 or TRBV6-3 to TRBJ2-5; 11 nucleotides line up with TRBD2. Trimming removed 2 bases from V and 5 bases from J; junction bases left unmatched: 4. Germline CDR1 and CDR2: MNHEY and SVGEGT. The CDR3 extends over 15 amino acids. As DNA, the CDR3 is TGTGCCAGCAGTTACCAACTAGCGGGAGATGAGACCCAGTACTTC. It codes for CASSYQLAGDETQYF.

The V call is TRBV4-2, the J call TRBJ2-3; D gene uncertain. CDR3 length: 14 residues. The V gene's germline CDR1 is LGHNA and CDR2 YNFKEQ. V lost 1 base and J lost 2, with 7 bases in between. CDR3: CASSQGDITDTQYF. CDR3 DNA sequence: TGTGCCAGCAGCCAAGGTGACATCACAGATACGCAGTATTTT.

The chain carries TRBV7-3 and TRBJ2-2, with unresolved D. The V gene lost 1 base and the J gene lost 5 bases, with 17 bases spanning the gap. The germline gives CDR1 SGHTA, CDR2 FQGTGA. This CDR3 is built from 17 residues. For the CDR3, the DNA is TGTGCCAGCAGCTTAAATCCCAGTACGGGTCGGACCGGGGAGCTGTTTTTT. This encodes CASSLNPSTGRTGELFF.

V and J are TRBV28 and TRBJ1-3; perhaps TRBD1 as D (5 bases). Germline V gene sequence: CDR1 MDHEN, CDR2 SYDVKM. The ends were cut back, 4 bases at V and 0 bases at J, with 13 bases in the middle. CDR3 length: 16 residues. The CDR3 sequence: CASSSPTGLSGNTIYF. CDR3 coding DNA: TGTGCCAGCAGTTCCCCGACGGGACTCTCTGGAAACACCATATATTTT.

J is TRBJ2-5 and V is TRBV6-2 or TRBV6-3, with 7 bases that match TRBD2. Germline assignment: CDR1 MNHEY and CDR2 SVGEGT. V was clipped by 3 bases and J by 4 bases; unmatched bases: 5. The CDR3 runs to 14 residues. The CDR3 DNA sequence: TGTGCCAGCAGTTATGGCGGGAGACGAGAGACCCAGTACTTC. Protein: CASSYGGRRETQYF.

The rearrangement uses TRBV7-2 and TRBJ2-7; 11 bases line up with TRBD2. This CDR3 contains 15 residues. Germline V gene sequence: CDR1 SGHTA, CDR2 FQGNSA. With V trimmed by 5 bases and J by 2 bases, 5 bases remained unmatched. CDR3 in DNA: TGTGCCAGCAGCAGGACTAGCGGGCCAACCTACGAGCAGTACTTC. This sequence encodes CASSRTSGPTYEQYF.

CDR3 amino acids: CASSLAAGSAVWYF. Here the CDR3 DNA reads TGCGCCAGCAGCTTGGCCGCGGGGAGTGCTGTATGGTATTTT. The chain links TRBV5-1 to TRBJ2-3; D perhaps matches TRBD2 (6 bases). The CDR3 has 14 amino acids. Trimming removed 0 bases at V and 14 bases at J, with 19 bases between. Germline assignment: CDR1 SGHRS and CDR2 YFSETQ.

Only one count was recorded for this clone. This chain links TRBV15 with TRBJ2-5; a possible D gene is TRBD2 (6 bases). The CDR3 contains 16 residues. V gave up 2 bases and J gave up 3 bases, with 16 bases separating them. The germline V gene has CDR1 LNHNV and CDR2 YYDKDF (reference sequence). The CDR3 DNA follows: TGTGCCACCAGCAGAAACCGAAGGGGCGGGGAAGAGACCCAGTACTTC. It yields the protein CATSRNRRGGEETQYF. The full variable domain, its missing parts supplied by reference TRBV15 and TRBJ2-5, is DAMVIQNPRYQVTQFGKPVTLSCSQTLNHNVMYWYQQKSSQAPKLLFHYYDKDFNNEADTPDNFQSRRPNTSFCFLDIRSPGLGDTAMYLCATSRNRRGGEETQYFGPGTRLLVL.

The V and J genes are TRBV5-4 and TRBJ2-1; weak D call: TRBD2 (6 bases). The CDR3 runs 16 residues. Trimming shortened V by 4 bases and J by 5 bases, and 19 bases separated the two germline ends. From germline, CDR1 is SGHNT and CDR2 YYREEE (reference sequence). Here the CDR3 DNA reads TGTGCCAGCAGCGTTGGGGGAGGCTACGCCGACAATGAGCAGTTCTTC. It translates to CASSVGGGYADNEQFF.

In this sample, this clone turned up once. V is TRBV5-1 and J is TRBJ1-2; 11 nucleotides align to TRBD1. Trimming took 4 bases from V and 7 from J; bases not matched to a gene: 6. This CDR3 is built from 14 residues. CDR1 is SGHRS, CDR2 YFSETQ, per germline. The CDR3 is CASSRGQGAFGYTF. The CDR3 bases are TGCGCCAGCAGCCGCGGACAGGGGGCGTTTGGCTACACCTTC.

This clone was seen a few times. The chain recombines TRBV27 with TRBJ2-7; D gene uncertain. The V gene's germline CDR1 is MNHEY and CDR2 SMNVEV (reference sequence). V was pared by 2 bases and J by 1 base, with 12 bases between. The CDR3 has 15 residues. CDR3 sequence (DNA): TGTGCCAGCAGTTTACGGCCAGGTAGATCCTACGAGCAGTACTTC. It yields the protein CASSLRPGRSYEQYF.

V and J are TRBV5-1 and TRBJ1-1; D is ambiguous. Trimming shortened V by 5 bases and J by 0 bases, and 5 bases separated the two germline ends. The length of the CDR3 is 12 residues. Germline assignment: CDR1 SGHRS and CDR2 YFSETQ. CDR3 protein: CASREMNTEAFF. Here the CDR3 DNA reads TGCGCCAGCAGAGAGATGAACACTGAAGCTTTCTTT. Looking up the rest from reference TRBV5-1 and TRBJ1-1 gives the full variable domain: KAGVTQTPRYLIKTRGQQVTLSCSPISGHRSVSWYQQTPGQGLQFLFEYFSETQRNKGNFPGRFSGRQFSNSRSEMNVSTLELGDSALYLCASREMNTEAFFGQGTRLTVV.

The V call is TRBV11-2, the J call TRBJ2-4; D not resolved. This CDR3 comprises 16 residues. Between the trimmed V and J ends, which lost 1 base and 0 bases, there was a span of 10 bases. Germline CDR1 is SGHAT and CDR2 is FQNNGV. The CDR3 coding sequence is TGTGCCAGCAGCTTAGGGGCGTCAGTAGCCAAAAACATTCAGTACTTC. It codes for CASSLGASVAKNIQYF. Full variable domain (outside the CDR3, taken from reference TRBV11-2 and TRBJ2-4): EAGVAQSPRYKIIEKRQSVAFWCNPISGHATLYWYQQILGQGPKLLIQFQNNGVVDDSQLPKDRFSAERLKGVDSTLKIQPAKLEDSAVYLCASSLGASVAKNIQYFGAGTRLSVL.

CDR3 amino acids: CASSGDRGETQYF. Written as DNA, the CDR3 is TGTGCCAGCAGCGGCGACAGGGGGGAGACCCAGTACTTC. The chain recombines TRBV11-3 with TRBJ2-5; 9 bases fit TRBD1. Germline V gene data show CDR1 as SGHNT and CDR2 as YENEEA. This CDR3 region has 13 residues. With 5 bases clipped from V and 5 bases from J, the junction kept 3 bases outside the gene matches.

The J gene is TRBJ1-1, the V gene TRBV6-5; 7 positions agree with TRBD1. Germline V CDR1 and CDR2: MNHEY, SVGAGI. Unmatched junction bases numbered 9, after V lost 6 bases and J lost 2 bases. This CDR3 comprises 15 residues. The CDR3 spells CASSLRQGQNTEAFF. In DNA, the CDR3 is TGTGCCAGCAGCCTTCGACAGGGACAAAACACTGAAGCTTTCTTT.

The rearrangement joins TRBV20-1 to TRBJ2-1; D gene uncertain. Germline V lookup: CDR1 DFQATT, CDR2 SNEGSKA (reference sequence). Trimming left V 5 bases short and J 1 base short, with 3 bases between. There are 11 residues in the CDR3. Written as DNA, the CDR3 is TGCAGTGCTTCTTCCTACAATGAGCAGTTCTTC. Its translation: CSASSYNEQFF.

The chain's CDR3 is CASSPTGTSTDTQYF. DNA for the CDR3: TGTGCCAGCAGCCCGACAGGGACAAGCACAGATACGCAGTATTTT. This chain links TRBV7-6 with TRBJ2-3; the match to TRBD1 covers 7 bases. Germline CDR1 and CDR2: SGHVS and FNYEAQ. The CDR3 is 15 residues long. The J segment lost 0 bases and the V segment lost 5 bases, leaving 5 bases of the junction unmatched.

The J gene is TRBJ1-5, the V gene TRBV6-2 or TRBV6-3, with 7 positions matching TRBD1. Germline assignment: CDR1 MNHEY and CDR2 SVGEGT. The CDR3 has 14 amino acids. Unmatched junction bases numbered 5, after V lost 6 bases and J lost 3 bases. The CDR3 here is CASRPGQVNQPQHF. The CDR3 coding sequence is TGTGCCAGCAGGCCTGGACAGGTCAATCAGCCCCAGCATTTT.

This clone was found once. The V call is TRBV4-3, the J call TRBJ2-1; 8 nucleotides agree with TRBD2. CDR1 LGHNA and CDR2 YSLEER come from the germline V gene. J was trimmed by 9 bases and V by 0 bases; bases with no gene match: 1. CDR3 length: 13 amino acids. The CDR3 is CASSQESGGEQFF. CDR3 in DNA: TGCGCCAGCAGCCAAGAAAGCGGGGGTGAGCAGTTCTTC.

The CDR3 is CASSQDRLRQGNEEQYF. The CDR3, as DNA: TGCGCCAGCAGCCAAGATCGGCTTAGACAGGGAAATGAAGAGCAGTACTTC. The chain joins TRBV4-3 to TRBJ2-7, with TRBD1 matching 7 bases. The germline V gene encodes CDR1 LGHNA and CDR2 YSLEER. J lost 7 bases, V lost 0 bases, and 15 bases had no gene match. The CDR3 is made up of 17 amino acids.

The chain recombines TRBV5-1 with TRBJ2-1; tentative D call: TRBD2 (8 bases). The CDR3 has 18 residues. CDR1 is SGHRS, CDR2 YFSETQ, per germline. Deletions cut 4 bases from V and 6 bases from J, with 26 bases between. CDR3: CASSPTGAGGRSPNEQFF. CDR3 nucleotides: TGCGCCAGCAGCCCTACAGGGGCCGGCGGGAGGAGCCCCAATGAGCAGTTCTTC.

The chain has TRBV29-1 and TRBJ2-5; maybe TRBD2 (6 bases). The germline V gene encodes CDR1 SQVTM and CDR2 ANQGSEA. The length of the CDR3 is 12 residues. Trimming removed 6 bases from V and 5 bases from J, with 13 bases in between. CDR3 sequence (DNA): TGCAGCGTCGATGAAGGAGGGGAGACCCAGTACTTC. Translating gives CSVDEGGETQYF.

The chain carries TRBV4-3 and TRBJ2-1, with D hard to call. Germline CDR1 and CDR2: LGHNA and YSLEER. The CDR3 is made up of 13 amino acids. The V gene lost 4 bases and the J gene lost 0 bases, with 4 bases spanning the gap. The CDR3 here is CASSPSSYNEQFF. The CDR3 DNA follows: TGCGCCAGCAGCCCCAGCTCCTACAATGAGCAGTTCTTC.